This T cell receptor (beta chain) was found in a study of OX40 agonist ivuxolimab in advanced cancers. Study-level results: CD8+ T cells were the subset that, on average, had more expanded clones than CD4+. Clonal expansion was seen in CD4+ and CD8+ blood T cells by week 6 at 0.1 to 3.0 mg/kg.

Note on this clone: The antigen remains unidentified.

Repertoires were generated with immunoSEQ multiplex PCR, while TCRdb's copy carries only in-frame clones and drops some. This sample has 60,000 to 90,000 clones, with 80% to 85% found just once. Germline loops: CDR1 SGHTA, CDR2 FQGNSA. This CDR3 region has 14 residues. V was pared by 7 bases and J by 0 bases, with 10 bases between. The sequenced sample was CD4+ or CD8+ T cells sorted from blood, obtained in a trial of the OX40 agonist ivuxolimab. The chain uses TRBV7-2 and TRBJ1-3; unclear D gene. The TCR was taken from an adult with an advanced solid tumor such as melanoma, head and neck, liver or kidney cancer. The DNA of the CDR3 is TGTGCCAGCACTTTTTGGAGCTCTGGAAACACCATATATTTT. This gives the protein CASTFWSSGNTIYF.